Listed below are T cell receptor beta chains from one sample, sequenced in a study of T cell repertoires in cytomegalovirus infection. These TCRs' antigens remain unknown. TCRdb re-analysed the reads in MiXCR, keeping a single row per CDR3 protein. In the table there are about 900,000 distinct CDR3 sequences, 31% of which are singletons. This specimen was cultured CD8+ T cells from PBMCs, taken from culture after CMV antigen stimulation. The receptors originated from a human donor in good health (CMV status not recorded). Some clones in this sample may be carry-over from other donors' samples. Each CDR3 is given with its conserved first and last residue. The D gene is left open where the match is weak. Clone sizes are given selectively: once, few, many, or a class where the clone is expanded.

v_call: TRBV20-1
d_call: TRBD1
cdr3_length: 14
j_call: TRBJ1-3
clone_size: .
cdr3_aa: CSARDRDSGNTIYF
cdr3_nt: TGCAGTGCTAGGGACAGGGACTCTGGAAACACCATATATTTT

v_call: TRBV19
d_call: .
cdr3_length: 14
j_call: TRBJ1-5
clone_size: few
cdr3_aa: CASMGGPYNQPQHF
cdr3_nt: TGTGCCAGTATGGGGGGACCGTACAATCAGCCCCAGCATTTT

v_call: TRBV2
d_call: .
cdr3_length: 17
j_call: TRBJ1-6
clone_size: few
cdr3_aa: CASSEIKESSYNSPLHF
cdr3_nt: TGTGCCAGCAGTGAAATAAAGGAGAGCTCCTATAATTCACCCCTCCACTTT

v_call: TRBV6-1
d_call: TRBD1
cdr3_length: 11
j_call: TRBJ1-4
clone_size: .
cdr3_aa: CASSAGGGLFF
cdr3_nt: TGTGCCAGCAGCGCAGGGGGCGGACTGTTTTTT

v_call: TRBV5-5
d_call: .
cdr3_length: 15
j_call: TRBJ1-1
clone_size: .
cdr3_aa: CASSLGSGGPAVRFF
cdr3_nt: TGTGCCAGCAGCTTGGGGTCGGGGGGCCCCGCGGTACGTTTCTTT

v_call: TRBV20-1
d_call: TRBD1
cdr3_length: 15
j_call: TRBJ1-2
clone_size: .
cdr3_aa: CSARDPGQTYYGYTF
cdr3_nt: TGCAGTGCTAGAGATCCGGGACAGACGTACTATGGCTACACCTTC

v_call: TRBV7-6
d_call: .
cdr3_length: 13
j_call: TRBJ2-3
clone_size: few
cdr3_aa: CASSSSTTDTQYF
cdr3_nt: TGTGCCAGCAGCTCGTCCACCACAGATACGCAGTATTTT

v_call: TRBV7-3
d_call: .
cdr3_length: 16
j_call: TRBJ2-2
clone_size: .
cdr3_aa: CASSPVGQGNTGELFF
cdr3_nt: TGTGCCAGCAGCCCTGTTGGCCAGGGGAACACCGGGGAGCTGTTTTTT

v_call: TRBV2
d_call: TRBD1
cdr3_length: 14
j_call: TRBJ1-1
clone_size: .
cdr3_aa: CASSERGPNTEAFF
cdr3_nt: TGTGCCAGCAGTGAGAGGGGGCCGAACACTGAAGCTTTCTTT

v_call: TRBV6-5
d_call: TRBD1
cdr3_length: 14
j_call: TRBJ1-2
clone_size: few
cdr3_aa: CASSVTGTDYGYTF
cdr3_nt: TGTGCCAGCAGTGTTACCGGGACAGATTATGGCTACACCTTC

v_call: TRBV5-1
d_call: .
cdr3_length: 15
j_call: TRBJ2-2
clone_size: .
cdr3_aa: CASSLGSLSTGELFF
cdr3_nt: TGCGCCAGCAGCTTGGGGAGTTTGAGCACCGGGGAGCTGTTTTTT

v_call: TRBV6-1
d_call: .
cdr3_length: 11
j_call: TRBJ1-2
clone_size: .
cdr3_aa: CATMGYDGYTF
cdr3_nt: TGTGCCACTATGGGGTATGATGGCTACACCTTC

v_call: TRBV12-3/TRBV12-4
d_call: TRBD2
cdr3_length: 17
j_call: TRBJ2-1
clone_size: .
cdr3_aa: CASSFLTGTNSLGEQFF
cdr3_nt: TGTGCCAGCAGTTTCTTAACCGGGACTAACTCCCTCGGTGAGCAGTTCTTC

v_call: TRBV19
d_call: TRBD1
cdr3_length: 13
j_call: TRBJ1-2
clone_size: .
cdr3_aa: CASNRQGYYGYTF
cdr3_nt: TGTGCCAGTAATAGACAGGGATACTATGGCTACACCTTC

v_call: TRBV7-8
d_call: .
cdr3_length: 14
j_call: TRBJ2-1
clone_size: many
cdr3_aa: CASSLGTPDDEQFF
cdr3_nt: TGTGCCAGCAGCCTCGGGACTCCGGACGATGAGCAGTTCTTC

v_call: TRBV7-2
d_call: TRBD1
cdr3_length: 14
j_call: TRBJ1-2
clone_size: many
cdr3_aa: CASSLSGGVRGYTF
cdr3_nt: TGTGCCAGCAGCTTGTCAGGGGGCGTCCGTGGCTACACCTTC

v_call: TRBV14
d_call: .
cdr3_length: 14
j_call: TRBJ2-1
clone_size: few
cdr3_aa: CASSRPSSYNEQFF
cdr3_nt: TGTGCCAGCAGCCGACCAAGCTCCTACAATGAGCAGTTCTTC

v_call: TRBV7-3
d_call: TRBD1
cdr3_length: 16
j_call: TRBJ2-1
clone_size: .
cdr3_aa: CASSPRPQGALYEQFF
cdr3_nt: TGTGCCAGCAGCCCTCGCCCACAGGGGGCGCTCTATGAGCAGTTCTTC

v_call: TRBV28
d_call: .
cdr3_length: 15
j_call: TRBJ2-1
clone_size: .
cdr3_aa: CASSRQLAIYNEQFF
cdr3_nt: TGTGCCAGCAGTCGTCAGCTAGCGATCTACAATGAGCAGTTCTTC

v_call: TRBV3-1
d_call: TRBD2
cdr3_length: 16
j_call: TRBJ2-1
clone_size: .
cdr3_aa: CASSQASGVAYNEQFF
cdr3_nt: TGTGCCAGCAGCCAAGCAAGCGGGGTTGCCTACAATGAGCAGTTCTTC

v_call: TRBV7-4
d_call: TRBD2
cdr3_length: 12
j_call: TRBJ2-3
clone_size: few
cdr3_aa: CASLAGSDTQYF
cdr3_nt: TGTGCCAGCCTAGCGGGGTCAGATACGCAGTATTTT

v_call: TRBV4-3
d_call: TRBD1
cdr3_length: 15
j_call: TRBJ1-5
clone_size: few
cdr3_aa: CASSQDRAGGQPQHF
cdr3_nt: TGCGCCAGCAGCCAAGATAGGGCAGGGGGTCAGCCCCAGCATTTT

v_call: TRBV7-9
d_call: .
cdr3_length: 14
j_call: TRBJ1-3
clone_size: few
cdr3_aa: CASSTVSSGNTIYF
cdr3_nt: TGTGCCAGCAGCACAGTTAGCTCTGGAAACACCATATATTTT

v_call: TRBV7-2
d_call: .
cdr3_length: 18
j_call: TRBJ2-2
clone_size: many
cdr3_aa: CASSSVSSSFSNTGELFF
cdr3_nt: TGTGCCAGCAGCTCAGTATCTAGCTCCTTCTCGAACACCGGGGAGCTGTTTTTT

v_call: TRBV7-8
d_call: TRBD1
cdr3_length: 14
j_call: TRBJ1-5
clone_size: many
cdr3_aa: CASRGQGWNQPQHF
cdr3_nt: TGTGCCAGCAGAGGACAGGGGTGGAATCAGCCCCAGCATTTT

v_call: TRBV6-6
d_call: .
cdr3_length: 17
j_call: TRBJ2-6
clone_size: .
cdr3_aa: CASILRQELSGANVLTF
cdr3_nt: TGTGCCAGCATCTTACGGCAGGAACTTTCTGGGGCCAACGTCCTGACTTTC

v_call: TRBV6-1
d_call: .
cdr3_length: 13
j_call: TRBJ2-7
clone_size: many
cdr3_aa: CASSIQGSYEQYF
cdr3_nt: TGTGCCAGCAGCATACAGGGTTCCTACGAGCAGTACTTC

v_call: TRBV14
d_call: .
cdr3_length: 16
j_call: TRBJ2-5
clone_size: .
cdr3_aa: CASSQELTAGLETQYF
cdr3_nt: TGTGCCAGCAGCCAAGAACTTACGGCAGGGCTCGAGACCCAGTACTTC

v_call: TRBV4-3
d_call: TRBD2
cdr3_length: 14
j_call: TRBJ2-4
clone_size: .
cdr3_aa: CASSPGRGENIQYF
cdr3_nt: TGCGCCAGCAGTCCTGGGAGGGGAGAAAACATTCAGTACTTC

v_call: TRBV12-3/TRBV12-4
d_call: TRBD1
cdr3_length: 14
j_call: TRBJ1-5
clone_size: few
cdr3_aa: CASRSTGSYQPQHF
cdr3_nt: TGTGCCAGCAGATCGACAGGGTCTTATCAGCCCCAGCATTTT

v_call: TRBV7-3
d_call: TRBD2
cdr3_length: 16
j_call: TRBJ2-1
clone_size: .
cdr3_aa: CTSSVIGRGTYNEQFF
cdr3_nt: TGTACCAGCAGCGTAATCGGGCGGGGGACCTACAATGAGCAGTTCTTC

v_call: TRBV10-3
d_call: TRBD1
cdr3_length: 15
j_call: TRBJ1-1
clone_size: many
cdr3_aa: CAISELGQGFTEAFF
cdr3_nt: TGTGCCATCAGTGAGTTGGGACAGGGATTTACTGAAGCTTTCTTT

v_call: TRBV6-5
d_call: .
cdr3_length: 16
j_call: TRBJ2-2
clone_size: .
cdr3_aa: CASSYPPVADPGELFF
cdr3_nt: TGTGCCAGCAGTTACCCCCCCGTCGCAGACCCCGGGGAGCTGTTTTTT

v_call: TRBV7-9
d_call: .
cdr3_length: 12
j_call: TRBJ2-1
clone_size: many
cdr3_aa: CASSKGGTEQFF
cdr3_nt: TGTGCCAGCAGCAAGGGCGGGACGGAGCAGTTCTTC

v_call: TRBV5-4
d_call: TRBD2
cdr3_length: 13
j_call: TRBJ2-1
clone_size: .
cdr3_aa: CASSTGRDIEQFF
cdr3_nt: TGTGCCAGCAGCACCGGGAGGGATATTGAGCAGTTCTTC

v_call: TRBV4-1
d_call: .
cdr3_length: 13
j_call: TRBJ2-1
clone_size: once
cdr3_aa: CATLQPGTNEQFF
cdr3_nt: TGCGCCACCTTACAACCTGGGACCAATGAGCAGTTCTTC

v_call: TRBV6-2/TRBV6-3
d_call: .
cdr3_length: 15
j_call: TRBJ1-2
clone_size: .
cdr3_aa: CASLTSRRANYGYTF
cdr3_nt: TGTGCCAGCCTTACCTCCCGGCGAGCTAACTATGGCTACACCTTC

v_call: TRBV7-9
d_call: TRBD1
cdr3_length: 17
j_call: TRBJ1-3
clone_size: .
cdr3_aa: CASSLPYPRTGGNTIYF
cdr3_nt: TGTGCCAGCAGCTTACCGTACCCCCGGACAGGGGGAAACACCATATATTTT

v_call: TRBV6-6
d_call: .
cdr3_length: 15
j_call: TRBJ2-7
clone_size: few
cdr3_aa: CASSYSTTGTYEQYF
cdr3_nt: TGTGCCAGCAGTTACTCGACTACAGGGACCTACGAGCAGTACTTC

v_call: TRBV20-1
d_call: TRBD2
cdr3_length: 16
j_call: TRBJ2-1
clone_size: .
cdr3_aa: CSASWRGVGDYNEQFF
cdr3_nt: TGCAGTGCTAGCTGGCGGGGGGTCGGGGACTACAATGAGCAGTTCTTC

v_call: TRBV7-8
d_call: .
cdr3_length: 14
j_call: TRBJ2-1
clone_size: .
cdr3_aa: CASSPDIPDNEQFF
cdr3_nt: TGTGCCAGCAGCCCGGACATACCAGACAATGAGCAGTTCTTC

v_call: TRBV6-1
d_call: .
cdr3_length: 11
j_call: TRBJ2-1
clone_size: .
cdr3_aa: CASSRFSEQFF
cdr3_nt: TGTGCCAGCAGTCGGTTTTCTGAGCAGTTCTTC

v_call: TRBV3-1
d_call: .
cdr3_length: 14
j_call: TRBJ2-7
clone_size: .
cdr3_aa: CASSQLTRSYEQYF
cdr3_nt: TGTGCCAGCAGCCAACTGACTAGATCCTACGAGCAGTACTTC

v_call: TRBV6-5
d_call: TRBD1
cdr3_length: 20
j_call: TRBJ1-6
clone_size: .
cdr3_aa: CASSYNRRTGRTPRSSPLHF
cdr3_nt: TGTGCCAGCAGTTACAATCGTAGGACAGGGAGAACCCCACGTAGTTCACCCCTCCACTTT

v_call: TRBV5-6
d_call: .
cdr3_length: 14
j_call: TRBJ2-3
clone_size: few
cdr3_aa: CASSFSGFADTQYF
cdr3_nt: TGTGCCAGCAGCTTTTCAGGGTTCGCAGATACGCAGTATTTT

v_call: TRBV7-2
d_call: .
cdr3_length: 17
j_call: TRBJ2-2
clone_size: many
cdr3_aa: CASSPDSMRANTGELFF
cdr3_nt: TGTGCCAGCAGCCCAGACAGTATGAGAGCGAACACCGGGGAGCTGTTTTTT

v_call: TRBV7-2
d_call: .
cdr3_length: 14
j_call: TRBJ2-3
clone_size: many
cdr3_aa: CASSPPQNTDTQYF
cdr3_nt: TGTGCCAGCAGCCCCCCACAGAACACAGATACGCAGTATTTT

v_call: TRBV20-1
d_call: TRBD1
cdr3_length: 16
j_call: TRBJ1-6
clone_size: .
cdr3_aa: CSAAHYSGTDNSPLHF
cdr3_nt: TGCAGTGCCGCTCATTATTCCGGGACAGATAATTCACCCCTCCACTTT

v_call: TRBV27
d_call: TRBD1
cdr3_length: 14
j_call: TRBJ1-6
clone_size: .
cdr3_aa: CASSTTGGMSPLHF
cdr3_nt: TGTGCCAGCAGTACGACAGGGGGCATGTCACCCCTCCACTTT

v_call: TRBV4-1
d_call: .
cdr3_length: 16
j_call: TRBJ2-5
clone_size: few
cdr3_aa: CASSRTTVSVAETQYF
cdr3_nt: TGCGCCAGCAGCCGCACAACAGTCTCAGTCGCAGAGACCCAGTACTTC

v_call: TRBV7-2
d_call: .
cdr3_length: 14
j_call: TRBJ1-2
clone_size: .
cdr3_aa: CASSFHGSPYDYTF
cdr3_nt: TGTGCCAGCAGCTTTCACGGGAGCCCCTATGACTACACCTTC

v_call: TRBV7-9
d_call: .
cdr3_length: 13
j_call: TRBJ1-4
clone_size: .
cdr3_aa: CASSHRQLFSLFF
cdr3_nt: TGTGCCAGCAGCCACCGACAGTTATTTTCCCTGTTTTTT

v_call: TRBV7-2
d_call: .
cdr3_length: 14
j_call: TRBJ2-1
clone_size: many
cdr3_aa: CASSFLAAYNEQFF
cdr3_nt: TGTGCCAGCAGCTTTCTAGCAGCGTACAATGAGCAGTTCTTC

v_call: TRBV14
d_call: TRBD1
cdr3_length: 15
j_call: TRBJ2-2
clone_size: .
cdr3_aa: CASSQDTGDAGELFF
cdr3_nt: TGTGCCAGCAGTCAAGATACAGGGGATGCCGGGGAGCTGTTTTTT

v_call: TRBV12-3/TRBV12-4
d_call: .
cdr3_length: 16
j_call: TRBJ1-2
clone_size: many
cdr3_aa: CASSLVIGGSNYGYTF
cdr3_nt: TGTGCCAGCAGTTTAGTGATCGGGGGGAGCAACTATGGCTACACCTTC

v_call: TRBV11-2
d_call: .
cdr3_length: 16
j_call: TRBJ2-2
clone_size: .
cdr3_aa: CASSLGRTMNTGELFF
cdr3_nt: TGTGCCAGCAGCTTAGGCAGAACGATGAACACCGGGGAGCTGTTTTTT

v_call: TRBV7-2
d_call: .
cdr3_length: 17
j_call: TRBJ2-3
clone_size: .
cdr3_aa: CASSSLRARGGTDTQYF
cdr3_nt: TGTGCCAGCAGCTCCCTCCGGGCTAGGGGGGGCACAGATACGCAGTATTTT

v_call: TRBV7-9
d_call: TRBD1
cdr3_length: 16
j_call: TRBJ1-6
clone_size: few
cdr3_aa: CASSSGGWDRNSPLHF
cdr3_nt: TGTGCCAGCAGCTCCGGGGGTTGGGACAGAAATTCACCCCTCCACTTT

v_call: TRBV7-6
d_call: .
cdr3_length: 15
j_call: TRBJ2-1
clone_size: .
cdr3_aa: CASSPLGGGLDEQFF
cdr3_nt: TGTGCCAGCAGCCCCTTGGGGGGGGGGCTGGATGAGCAGTTCTTC